The 15 T cell receptor beta chains below were found in one sample sequenced in a study of T cell responses to AZD1222 COVID-19 vaccine. Sequencing used immunoSEQ multiplex PCR; TCRdb keeps in-frame clones, though not all of them. The table includes some 170,000 clones, around 90% detected once. The starting material was peripheral blood, obtained 28 days after the second dose of the MenACWY control vaccine. These receptors all come from an adult who received the MenACWY meningococcal vaccine as a control.

The chain recombines TRBV28 with TRBJ1-3, with a possible D match to TRBD1 (5 bases). Per the germline V gene, CDR1 is MDHEN and CDR2 is SYDVKM. V gave up 6 bases and J gave up 2 bases, with 14 bases separating them. The CDR3 covers 15 residues. In nucleotides, the CDR3 is TGTGCCAGCAGGCCCCTGGCAGGGACTGGAAACACCATATATTTT. This translates into CASRPLAGTGNTIYF.

This clone showed up just once. V and J are TRBV24-1 and TRBJ1-2, with 7 bases aligning to TRBD1. The germline V gene has CDR1 KGHDR and CDR2 SFDVKD. V lost 4 bases, J lost 4 bases, and 8 bases stayed unmatched. This CDR3 contains 15 residues. The CDR3 DNA follows: TGTGCCACCAGTGAGGGGGACAGCTGGATCTATGGCTACACCTTC. Its protein product is CATSEGDSWIYGYTF.

The chain employs TRBV11-3 and TRBJ2-2, with a tentative D call TRBD2 (6 bases). Trimming removed 9 bases from V and 2 bases from J, with 25 bases in between. The CDR3 is 18 residues long. CDR1 is SGHNT, CDR2 YENEEA, per germline. The CDR3 here is CASSLRDFHPLNTGELFF. CDR3 sequence (DNA): TGTGCCAGTAGCCTCCGGGACTTCCACCCCCTTAACACCGGGGAGCTGTTTTTT.

This rearrangement joins TRBV7-9 to TRBJ1-2; D is perhaps TRBD1 (6 bases). Germline assignment: CDR1 SEHNR and CDR2 FQNEAQ (reference sequence). The V and J ends lost 6 bases and 4 bases respectively, with 18 bases between them. This CDR3 region has 15 residues. In nucleotides, the CDR3 is TGTGCCAGCAGTTTGGTGGCAGGGGTCGGCTATGGCTACACCTTC. Encoded protein: CASSLVAGVGYGYTF. The complete variable domain, with remaining parts taken from reference TRBV7-9 and TRBJ1-2, reads DTGVSQNPRHKITKRGQNVTFRCDPISEHNRLYWYRQTLGQGPEFLTYFQNEAQLEKSRLLSDRFSAERPKGSFSTLEIQRTEQGDSAMYLCASSLVAGVGYGYTFGSGTRLTVV.

V is TRBV7-9 and J is TRBJ1-2; 9 bases fit TRBD1. The germline gives CDR1 SEHNR, CDR2 FQNEAQ (reference sequence). This CDR3 has 16 residues. Trimming cost V 5 bases and J 3 bases; bases outside gene matches: 10. For the CDR3, the DNA is TGTGCCAGCAGCCCCCCCGGGACAGGGAGCGACTATGGCTACACCTTC. It encodes CASSPPGTGSDYGYTF.

The V and J genes are TRBV27 and TRBJ1-1; D uncertain. V lost 4 bases to trimming and J lost 5 bases, with 17 bases between them. Germline lookup yields CDR1 MNHEY and CDR2 SMNVEV (reference sequence). The CDR3 totals 15 residues. The CDR3 bases are TGTGCCAGCAGTTCCGGAGGACGGTGGGGTACTGAAGCTTTCTTT. Its protein product is CASSSGGRWGTEAFF.

The chain links TRBV7-2 to TRBJ1-4; TRBD1 aligns across 7 bases. The germline V gene encodes CDR1 SGHTA and CDR2 FQGNSA. This CDR3 is built from 14 residues. The junction had 3 bases not matched to a gene; V was cut back by 1 base and J by 7 bases. The CDR3 loop is CASSLGDRGEKLFF. The CDR3 DNA follows: TGTGCCAGCAGCTTAGGGGACAGAGGTGAAAAACTGTTTTTT.

The chain links TRBV7-8 to TRBJ2-5; perhaps TRBD1 as D (6 bases). Germline V CDR1 and CDR2: SGHVS, FQNEAQ. V lost 5 bases, J lost 5 bases, and 12 bases lay in between. The CDR3 covers 13 residues. The CDR3 reads CASSNRQEETQYF. CDR3 DNA sequence: TGTGCCAGCAGCAACCGACAGGAGGAGACCCAGTACTTC.

In its sample, this clone was seen once. The rearrangement uses TRBV6-5 and TRBJ1-2; no clear D. CDR1 is MNHEY, CDR2 SVGAGI, per germline. There are 14 residues in the CDR3. With 0 bases removed from V and 2 bases from J, the gap between germline ends came to 7 bases. CDR3 nucleotides: TGTGCCAGCAGTTACTCGACGGACAACTATGGCTACACCTTC. Encoded protein: CASSYSTDNYGYTF.

The rearrangement joins TRBV7-2 to TRBJ1-1; 8 bases are shared with TRBD1. The germline V gene has CDR1 SGHTA and CDR2 FQGNSA. CDR3 length equals 11 residues. The junction had 0 bases not matched to a gene; V was cut back by 3 bases and J by 9 bases. The CDR3 DNA is TGTGCCAGCAGCTTCAGGGGGCAAGCTTTCTTT. Encoded protein: CASSFRGQAFF.

The chain combines TRBV11-2 with TRBJ1-1; D is unclear. The CDR3 runs to 14 residues. Deletions cut 3 bases from V and 1 base from J, with 9 bases between. Germline-derived CDR1 and CDR2 are SGHAT and FQNNGV. The chain's CDR3 is CASSFLRGNTEAFF. The CDR3 DNA reads TGTGCCAGCAGCTTTTTACGGGGGAACACTGAAGCTTTCTTT.

This chain joins TRBV10-3 and TRBJ2-2; D is undetermined. This CDR3 contains 16 residues. Germline lookup yields CDR1 ENHRY and CDR2 SYGVKD. The V end was cut by 0 bases, the J end by 0 bases, with 8 bases between. This CDR3 is CAISESRATNTGELFF. DNA for the CDR3: TGTGCCATCAGTGAGTCGAGAGCTACGAACACCGGGGAGCTGTTTTTT.

The chain uses TRBV29-1 and TRBJ1-2, with D unresolved. This CDR3 has 12 residues. The germline V and J ends were trimmed by 2 bases and 8 bases, with 12 bases remaining between them. CDR1 is SQVTM, CDR2 ANQGSEA, per germline. DNA for the CDR3: TGCAGCGTTGAACCCCCCCAAGAAGGCTACACCTTC. Protein product: CSVEPPQEGYTF.

This rearrangement joins TRBV7-9 to TRBJ2-7; D unresolved. The V gene lost 5 bases and the J gene lost 0 bases, with 11 bases spanning the gap. Germline-derived CDR1 and CDR2 are SEHNR and FQNEAQ (reference sequence). This CDR3 comprises 14 residues. CDR3 residues: CASSRPEVSYEQYF. The CDR3 nucleotides are TGTGCCAGCAGCCGACCAGAGGTCTCCTACGAGCAGTACTTC.

The chain combines TRBV7-9 with TRBJ2-7, with 10 bases identical to TRBD2. Germline values: CDR1 SEHNR, CDR2 FQNEAQ (reference sequence). This CDR3 contains 16 residues. The J segment lost 4 bases and the V segment lost 5 bases, leaving 11 bases of the junction unmatched. CDR3 protein: CASSPPTSGYLYEQYF. The DNA of the CDR3 is TGTGCCAGCAGCCCCCCGACTAGCGGGTATCTGTACGAGCAGTACTTC.